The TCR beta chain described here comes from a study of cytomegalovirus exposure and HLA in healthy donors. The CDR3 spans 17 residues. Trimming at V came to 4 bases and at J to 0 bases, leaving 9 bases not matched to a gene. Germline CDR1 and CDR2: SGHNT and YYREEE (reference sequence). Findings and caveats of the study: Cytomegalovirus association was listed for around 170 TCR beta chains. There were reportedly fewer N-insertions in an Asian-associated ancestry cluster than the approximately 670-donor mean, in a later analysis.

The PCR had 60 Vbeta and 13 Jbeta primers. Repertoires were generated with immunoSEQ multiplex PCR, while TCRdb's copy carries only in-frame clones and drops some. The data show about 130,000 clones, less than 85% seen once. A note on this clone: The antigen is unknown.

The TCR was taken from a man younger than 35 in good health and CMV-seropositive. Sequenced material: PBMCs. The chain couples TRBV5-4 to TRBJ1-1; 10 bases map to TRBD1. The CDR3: CASSPGQGGRMNTEAFF. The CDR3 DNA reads TGTGCCAGCAGCCCCGGACAGGGGGGGAGGATGAACACTGAAGCTTTCTTT.